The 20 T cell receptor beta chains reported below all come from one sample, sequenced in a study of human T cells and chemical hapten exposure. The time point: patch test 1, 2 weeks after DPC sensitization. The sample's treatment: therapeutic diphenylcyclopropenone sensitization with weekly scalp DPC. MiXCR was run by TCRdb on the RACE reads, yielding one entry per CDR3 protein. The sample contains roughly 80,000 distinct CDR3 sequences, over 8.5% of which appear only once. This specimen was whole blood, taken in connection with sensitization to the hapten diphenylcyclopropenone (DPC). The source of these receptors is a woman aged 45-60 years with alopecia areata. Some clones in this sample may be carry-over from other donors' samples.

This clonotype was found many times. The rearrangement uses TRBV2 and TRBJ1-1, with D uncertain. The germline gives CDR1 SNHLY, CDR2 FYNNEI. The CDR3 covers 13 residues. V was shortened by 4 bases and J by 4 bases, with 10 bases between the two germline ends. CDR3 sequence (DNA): TGTGCCAGCAGTGTGGAGGCGGCCACTGAAGCTTTCTTT. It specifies CASSVEAATEAFF.

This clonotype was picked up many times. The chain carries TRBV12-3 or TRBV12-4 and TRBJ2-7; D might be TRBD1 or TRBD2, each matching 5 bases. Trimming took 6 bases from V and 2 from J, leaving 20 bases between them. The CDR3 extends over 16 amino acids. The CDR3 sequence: CASSPARRQTTYEQYF. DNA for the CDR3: TGTGCCAGCAGCCCCGCCCGCCGACAGACTACCTACGAGCAGTACTTC.

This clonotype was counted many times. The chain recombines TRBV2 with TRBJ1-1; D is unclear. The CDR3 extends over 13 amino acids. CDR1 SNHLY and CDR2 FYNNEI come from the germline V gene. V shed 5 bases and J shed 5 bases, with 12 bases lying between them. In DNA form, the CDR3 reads TGTGCCAGCAGTAAAGAAGGGCGGACTGAAGCTTTCTTT. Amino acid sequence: CASSKEGRTEAFF.

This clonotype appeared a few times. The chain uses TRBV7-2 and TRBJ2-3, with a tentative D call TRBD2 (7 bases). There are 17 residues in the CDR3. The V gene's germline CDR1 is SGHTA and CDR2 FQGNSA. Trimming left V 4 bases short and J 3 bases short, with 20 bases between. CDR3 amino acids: CASSSGGGRVATDTQYF. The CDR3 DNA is TGTGCCAGCAGCTCCGGCGGGGGCCGGGTAGCGACAGATACGCAGTATTTT.

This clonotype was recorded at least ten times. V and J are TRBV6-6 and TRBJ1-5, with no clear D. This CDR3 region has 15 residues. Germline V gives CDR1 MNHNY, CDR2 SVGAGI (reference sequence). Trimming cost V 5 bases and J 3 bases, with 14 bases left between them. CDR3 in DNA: TGTGCCAGCAGTCCTCTCGACGGAATCAATCAGCCCCAGCATTTT. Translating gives CASSPLDGINQPQHF.

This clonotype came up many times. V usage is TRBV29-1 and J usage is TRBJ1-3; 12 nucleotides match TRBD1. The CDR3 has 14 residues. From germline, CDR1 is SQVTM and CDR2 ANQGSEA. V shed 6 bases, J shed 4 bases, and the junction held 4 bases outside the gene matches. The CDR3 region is CSVRDRGRGNTIYF. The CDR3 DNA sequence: TGCAGCGTCCGGGACAGGGGGCGAGGAAACACCATATATTTT.

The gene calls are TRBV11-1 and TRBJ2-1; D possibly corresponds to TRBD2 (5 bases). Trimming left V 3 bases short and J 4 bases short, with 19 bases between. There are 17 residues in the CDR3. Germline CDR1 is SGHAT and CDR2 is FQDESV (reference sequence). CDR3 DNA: TGTGCCAGCAGCTTCTTCCCTGCTAGGGAGATTTACAATGAGCAGTTCTTC. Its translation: CASSFFPAREIYNEQFF.

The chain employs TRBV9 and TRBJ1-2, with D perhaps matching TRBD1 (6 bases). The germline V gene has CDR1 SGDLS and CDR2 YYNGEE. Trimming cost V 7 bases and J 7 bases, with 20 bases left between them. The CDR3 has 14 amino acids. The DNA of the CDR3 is TGTGCCAGCCGATCGATCTCGGCAGGGGCTGGCTACACCTTC. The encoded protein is CASRSISAGAGYTF.

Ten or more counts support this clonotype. The CDR3 here is CASSLGKSYEQYF. Here the CDR3 DNA reads TGTGCCAGCAGCTTGGGCAAGTCCTACGAGCAGTACTTC. This sequence joins TRBV7-9 and TRBJ2-7, with no clear D. Trimming took 3 bases from V and 1 from J, leaving 7 bases between them. Looked up from germline, CDR1 is SEHNR and CDR2 is FQNEAQ (reference sequence). This CDR3 is built from 13 residues.

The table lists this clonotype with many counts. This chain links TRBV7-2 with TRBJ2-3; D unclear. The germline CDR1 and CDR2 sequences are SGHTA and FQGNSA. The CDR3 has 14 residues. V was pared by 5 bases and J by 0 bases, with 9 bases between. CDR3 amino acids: CASSPFTSTDTQYF. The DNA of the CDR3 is TGTGCCAGCAGCCCTTTCACTAGCACAGATACGCAGTATTTT.

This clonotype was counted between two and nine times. CDR3 bases: TGTGCCAGCAGCTTAGCGGGGGCGATTCAGAATGAGCAGTTCTTC. This encodes CASSLAGAIQNEQFF. The V and J genes are TRBV7-2 and TRBJ2-1; D possibly corresponds to TRBD1 (6 bases). The CDR3 has 15 residues. V lost 0 bases, J lost 7 bases, and 13 bases lay in between. In germline, CDR1 is SGHTA, CDR2 FQGNSA.

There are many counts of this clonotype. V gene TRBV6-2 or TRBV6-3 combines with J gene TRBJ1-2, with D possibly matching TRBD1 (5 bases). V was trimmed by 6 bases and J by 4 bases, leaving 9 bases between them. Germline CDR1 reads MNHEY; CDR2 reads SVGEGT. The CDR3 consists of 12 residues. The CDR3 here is CASRQQVYGYTF. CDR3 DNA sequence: TGTGCCAGCAGACAACAGGTCTATGGCTACACCTTC.

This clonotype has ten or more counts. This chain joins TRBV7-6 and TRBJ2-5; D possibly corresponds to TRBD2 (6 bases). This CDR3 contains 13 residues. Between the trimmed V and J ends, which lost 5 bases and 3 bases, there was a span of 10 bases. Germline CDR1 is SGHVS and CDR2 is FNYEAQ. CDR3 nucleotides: TGTGCCAGCAGCCACGGCGGGGAAGAGACCCAGTACTTC. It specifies CASSHGGEETQYF.

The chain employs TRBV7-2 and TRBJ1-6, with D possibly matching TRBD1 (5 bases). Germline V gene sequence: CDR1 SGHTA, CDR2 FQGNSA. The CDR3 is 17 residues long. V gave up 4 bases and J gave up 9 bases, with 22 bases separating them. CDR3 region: CASSSLWGLTRFSPLHF. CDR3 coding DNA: TGTGCCAGCAGCTCCCTCTGGGGCCTAACACGTTTTTCACCCCTCCACTTT.

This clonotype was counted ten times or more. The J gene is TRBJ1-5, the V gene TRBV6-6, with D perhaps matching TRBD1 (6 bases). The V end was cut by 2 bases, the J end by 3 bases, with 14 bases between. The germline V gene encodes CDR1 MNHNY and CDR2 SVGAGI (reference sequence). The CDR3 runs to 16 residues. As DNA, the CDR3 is TGTGCCAGCAGTTACGGGCAGGGGAGACTCAATCAGCCCCAGCATTTT. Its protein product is CASSYGQGRLNQPQHF.

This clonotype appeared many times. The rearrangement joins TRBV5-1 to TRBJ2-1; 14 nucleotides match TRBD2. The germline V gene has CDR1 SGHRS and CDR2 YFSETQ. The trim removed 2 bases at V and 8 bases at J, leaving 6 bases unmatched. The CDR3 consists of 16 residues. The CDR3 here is CASSLAAGLAGDEQFF. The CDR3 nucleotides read TGCGCCAGCAGCTTAGCGGCGGGACTAGCGGGAGATGAGCAGTTCTTC.

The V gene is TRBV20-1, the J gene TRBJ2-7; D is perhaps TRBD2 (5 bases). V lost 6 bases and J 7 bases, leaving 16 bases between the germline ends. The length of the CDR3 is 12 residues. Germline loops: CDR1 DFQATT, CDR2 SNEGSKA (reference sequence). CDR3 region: CSAWTDYVEQYF. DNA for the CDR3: TGCAGTGCGTGGACTGACTACGTGGAGCAGTACTTC.

The CDR3 loop reads CASSPRDTDTQYF. The CDR3 nucleotides read TGTGCCAGCTCACCGAGGGACACAGATACGCAGTATTTT. The rearrangement uses TRBV18 and TRBJ2-3; D perhaps matches TRBD2 (5 bases). Trimming removed 3 bases from V and 2 bases from J, with 6 bases in between. The CDR3 runs 13 residues. Germline CDR1 reads KGHSH; CDR2 reads LQKENI.

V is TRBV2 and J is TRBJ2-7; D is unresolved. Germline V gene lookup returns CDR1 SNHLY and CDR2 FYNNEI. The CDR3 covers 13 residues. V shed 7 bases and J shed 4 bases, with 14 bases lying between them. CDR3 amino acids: CASKYTLKYEQYF. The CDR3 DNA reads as TGTGCCAGCAAATATACCCTGAAGTACGAGCAGTACTTC.

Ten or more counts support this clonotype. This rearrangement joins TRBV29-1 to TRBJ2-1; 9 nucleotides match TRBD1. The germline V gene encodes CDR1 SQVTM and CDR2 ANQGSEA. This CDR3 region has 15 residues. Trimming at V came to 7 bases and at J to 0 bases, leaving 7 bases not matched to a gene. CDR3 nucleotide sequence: TGCAGCGCGGAGGGGACAGGGAGCTCCTACAATGAGCAGTTCTTC. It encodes CSAEGTGSSYNEQFF.